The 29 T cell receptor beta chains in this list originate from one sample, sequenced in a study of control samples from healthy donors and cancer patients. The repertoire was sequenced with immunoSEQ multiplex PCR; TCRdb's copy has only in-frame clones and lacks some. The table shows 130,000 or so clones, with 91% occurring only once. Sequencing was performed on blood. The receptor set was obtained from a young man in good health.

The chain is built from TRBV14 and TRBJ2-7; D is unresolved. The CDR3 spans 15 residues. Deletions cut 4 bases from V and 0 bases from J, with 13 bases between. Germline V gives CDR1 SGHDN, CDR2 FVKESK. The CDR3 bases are TGTGCCAGCAGCCGACACCCAGACCCCTCCTACGAGCAGTACTTC. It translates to CASSRHPDPSYEQYF.

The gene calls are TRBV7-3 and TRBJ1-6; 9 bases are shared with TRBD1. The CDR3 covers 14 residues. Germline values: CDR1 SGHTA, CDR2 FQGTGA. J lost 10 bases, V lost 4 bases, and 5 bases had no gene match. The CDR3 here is CASSSGQGQSPLHF. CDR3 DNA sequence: TGTGCCAGCAGCTCTGGACAGGGGCAATCACCCCTCCACTTT.

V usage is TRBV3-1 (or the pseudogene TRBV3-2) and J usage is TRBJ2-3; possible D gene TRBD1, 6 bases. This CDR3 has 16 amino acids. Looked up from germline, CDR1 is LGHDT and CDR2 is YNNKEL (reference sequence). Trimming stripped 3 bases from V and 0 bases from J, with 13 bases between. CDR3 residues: CASSQVQGPSTDTQYF. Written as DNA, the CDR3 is TGTGCCAGCAGCCAGGTTCAGGGGCCTAGCACAGATACGCAGTATTTT.

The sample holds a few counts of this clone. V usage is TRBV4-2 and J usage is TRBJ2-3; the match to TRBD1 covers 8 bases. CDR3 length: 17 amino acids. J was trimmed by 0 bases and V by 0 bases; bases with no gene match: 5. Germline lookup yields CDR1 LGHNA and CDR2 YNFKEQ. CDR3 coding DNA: TGTGCCAGCAGCCAAGATCTCGACAGGGGAAGCACAGATACGCAGTATTTT. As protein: CASSQDLDRGSTDTQYF.

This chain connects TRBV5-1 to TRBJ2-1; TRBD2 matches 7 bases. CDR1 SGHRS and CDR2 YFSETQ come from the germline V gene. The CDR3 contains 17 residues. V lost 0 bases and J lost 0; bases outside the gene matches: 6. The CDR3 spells CASSLAPLAVSYNEQFF. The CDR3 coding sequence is TGCGCCAGCAGCTTGGCCCCTCTAGCGGTCTCCTACAATGAGCAGTTCTTC.

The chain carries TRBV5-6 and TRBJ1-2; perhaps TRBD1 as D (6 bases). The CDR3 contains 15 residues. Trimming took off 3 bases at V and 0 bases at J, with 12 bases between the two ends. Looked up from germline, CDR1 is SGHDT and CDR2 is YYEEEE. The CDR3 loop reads CASSSDGGPNYGYTF. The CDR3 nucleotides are TGTGCCAGCAGCTCGGATGGGGGCCCTAACTATGGCTACACCTTC.

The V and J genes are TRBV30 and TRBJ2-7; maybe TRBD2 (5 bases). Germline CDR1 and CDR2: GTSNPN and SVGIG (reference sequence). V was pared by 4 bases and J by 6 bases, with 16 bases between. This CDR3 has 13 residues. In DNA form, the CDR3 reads TGTGCCTGGACTAGTCCTTTGGGGAGCGAGCAGTACTTC. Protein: CAWTSPLGSEQYF.

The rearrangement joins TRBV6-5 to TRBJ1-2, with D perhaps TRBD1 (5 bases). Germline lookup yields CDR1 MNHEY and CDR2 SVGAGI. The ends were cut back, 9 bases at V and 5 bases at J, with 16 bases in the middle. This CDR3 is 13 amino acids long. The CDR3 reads CASPGLFGYGYTF. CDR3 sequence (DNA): TGTGCCAGTCCGGGGCTCTTCGGGTATGGCTACACCTTC.

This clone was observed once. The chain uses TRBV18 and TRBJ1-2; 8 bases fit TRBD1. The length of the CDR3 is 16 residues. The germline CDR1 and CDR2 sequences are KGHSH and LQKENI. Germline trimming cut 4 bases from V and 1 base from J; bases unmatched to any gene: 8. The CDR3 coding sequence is TGTGCCAGCTCACTCCCAGGAACAGGGGGTAACTATGGCTACACCTTC. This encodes CASSLPGTGGNYGYTF.

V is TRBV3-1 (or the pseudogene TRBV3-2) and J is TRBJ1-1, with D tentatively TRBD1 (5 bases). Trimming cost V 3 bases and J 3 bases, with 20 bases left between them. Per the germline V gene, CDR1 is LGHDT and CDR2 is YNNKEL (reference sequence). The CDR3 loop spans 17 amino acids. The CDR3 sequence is CASSQIQGSTGDTEAFF. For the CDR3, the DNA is TGTGCCAGCAGCCAGATCCAGGGAAGTACGGGGGACACTGAAGCTTTCTTT.

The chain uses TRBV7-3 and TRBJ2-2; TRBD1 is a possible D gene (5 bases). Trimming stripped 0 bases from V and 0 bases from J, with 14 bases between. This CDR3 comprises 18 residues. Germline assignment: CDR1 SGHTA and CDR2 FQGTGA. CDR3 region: CASSLTGQGPPNTGELFF. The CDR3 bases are TGTGCCAGCAGCTTAACCGGCCAGGGCCCACCGAACACCGGGGAGCTGTTTTTT.

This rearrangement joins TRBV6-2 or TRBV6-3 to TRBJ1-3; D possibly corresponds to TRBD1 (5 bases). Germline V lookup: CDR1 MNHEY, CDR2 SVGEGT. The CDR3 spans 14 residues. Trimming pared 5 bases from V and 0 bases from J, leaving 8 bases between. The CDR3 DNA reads TGTGCCAGCAGTGGGACGATCTCTGGAAACACCATATATTTT. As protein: CASSGTISGNTIYF.

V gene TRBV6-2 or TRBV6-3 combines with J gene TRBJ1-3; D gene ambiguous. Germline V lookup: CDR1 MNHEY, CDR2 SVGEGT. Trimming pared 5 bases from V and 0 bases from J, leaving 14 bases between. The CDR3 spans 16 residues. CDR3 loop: CASSPAGLPSGNTIYF. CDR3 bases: TGTGCCAGCAGTCCCGCCGGACTCCCCTCTGGAAACACCATATATTTT.

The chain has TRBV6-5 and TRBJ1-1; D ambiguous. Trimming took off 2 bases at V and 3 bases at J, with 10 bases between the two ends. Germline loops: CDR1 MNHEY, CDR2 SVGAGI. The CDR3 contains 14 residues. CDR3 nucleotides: TGTGCCAGCAGTTACGCCCCCGGGCACACTGAAGCTTTCTTT. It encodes CASSYAPGHTEAFF.

CDR3 protein: CASSLLGTGGKDTQYF. For the CDR3, the DNA is TGCGCCAGCAGCTTGCTAGGGACAGGGGGAAAAGATACGCAGTATTTT. The chain carries TRBV5-1 and TRBJ2-3, with 11 nucleotides matching TRBD1. The ends lost 1 base at V and 5 bases at J; junction bases unmatched: 6. In germline, CDR1 is SGHRS, CDR2 YFSETQ. CDR3 length: 16 amino acids. The full variable domain, in which reference TRBV5-1 and TRBJ2-3 provide the parts outside the CDR3, is KAGVTQTPRYLIKTRGQQVTLSCSPISGHRSVSWYQQTPGQGLQFLFEYFSETQRNKGNFPGRFSGRQFSNSRSEMNVSTLELGDSALYLCASSLLGTGGKDTQYFGPGTRLTVL.

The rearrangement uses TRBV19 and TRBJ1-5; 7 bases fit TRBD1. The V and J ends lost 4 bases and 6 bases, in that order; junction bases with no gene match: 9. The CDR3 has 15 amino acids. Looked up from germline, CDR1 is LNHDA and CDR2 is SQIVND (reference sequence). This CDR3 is CASSNPGQSSQPQHF. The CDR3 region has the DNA TGTGCCAGTAGTAACCCGGGACAGAGTTCTCAGCCCCAGCATTTT.

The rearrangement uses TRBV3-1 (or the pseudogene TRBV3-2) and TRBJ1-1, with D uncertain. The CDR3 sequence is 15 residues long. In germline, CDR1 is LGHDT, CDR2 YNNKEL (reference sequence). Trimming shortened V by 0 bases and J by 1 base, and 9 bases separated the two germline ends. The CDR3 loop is CASSQDPTKNTEAFF. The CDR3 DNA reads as TGTGCCAGCAGCCAAGACCCCACAAAGAACACTGAAGCTTTCTTT.

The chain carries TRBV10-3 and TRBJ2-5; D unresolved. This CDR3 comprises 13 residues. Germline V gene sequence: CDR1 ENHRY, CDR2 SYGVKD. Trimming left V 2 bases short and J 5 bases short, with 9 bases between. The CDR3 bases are TGTGCCATCAGTGAGAATCCTACTGAGACCCAGTACTTC. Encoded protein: CAISENPTETQYF.

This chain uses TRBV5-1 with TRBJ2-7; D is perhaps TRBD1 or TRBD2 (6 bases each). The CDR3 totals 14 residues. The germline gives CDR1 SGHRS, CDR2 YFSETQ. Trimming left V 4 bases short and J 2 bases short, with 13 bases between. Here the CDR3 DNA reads TGCGCCAGCAGCCCTGAGGGGGGTGCCTACGAGCAGTACTTC. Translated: CASSPEGGAYEQYF.

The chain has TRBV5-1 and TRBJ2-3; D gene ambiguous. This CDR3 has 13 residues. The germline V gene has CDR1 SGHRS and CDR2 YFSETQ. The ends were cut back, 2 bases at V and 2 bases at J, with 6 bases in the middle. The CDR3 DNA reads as TGCGCCAGCAGCTTCCGAGACACAGATACGCAGTATTTT. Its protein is CASSFRDTDTQYF. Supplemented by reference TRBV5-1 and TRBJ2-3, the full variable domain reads KAGVTQTPRYLIKTRGQQVTLSCSPISGHRSVSWYQQTPGQGLQFLFEYFSETQRNKGNFPGRFSGRQFSNSRSEMNVSTLELGDSALYLCASSFRDTDTQYFGPGTRLTVL.

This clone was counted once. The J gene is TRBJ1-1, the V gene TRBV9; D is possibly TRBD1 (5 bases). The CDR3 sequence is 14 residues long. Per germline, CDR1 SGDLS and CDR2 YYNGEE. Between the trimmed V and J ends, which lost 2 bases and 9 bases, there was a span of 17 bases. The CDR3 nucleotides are TGTGCCAGCAGCGTTGAACAGGACCGGTCCAAAGCTTTCTTT. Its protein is CASSVEQDRSKAFF.

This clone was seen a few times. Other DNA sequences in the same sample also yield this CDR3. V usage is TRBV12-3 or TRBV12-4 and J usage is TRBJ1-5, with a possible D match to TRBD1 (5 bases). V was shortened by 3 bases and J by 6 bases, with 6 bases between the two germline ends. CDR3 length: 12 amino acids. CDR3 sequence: CASSLGGQPQHF. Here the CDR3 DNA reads TGTGCCAGCAGTTTGGGGGGTCAGCCCCAGCATTTT.

The DNA for the CDR3 is TGTGCCAGCAGACCTCCAGGGTATCGGGAGCAGTACTTC. This encodes CASRPPGYREQYF. V usage is TRBV7-9 and J usage is TRBJ2-7; tentative D call: TRBD1 (5 bases). V dropped 6 bases and J dropped 7 bases, with 16 bases sitting between them. Germline V lookup: CDR1 SEHNR, CDR2 FQNEAQ (reference sequence). CDR3 length: 13 residues.

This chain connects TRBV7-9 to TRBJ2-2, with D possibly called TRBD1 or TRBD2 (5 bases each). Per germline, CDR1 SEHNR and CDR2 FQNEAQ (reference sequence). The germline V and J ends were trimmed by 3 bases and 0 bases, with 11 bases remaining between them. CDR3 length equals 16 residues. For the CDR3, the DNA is TGTGCCAGCAGCTTTGGGGCTAGCCCGAACACCGGGGAGCTGTTTTTT. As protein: CASSFGASPNTGELFF.

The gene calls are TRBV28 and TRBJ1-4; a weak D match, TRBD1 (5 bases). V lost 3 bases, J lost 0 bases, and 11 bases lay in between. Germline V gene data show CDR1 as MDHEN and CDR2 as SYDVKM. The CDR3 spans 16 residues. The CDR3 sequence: CASSLGRGATNEKLFF. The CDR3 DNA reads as TGTGCCAGCAGTTTGGGACGCGGGGCAACTAATGAAAAACTGTTTTTT. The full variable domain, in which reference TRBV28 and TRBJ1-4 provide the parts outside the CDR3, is DVKVTQSSRYLVKRTGEKVFLECVQDMDHENMFWYRQDPGLGLRLIYFSYDVKMKEKGDIPEGYSVSREKKERFSLILESASTNQTSMYLCASSLGRGATNEKLFFGSGTQLSVL.

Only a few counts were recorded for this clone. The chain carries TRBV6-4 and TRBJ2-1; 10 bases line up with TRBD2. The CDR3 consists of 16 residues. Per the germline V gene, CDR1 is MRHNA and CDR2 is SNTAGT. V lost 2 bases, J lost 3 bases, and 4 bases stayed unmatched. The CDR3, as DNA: TGTGCCAGCAGTGACGTTGGGACTAGCGACTACAATGAGCAGTTCTTC. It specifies CASSDVGTSDYNEQFF.

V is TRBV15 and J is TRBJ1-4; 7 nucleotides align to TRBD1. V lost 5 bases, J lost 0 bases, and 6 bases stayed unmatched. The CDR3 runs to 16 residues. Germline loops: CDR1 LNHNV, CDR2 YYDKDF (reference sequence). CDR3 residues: CATSEDRVATNEKLFF. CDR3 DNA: TGTGCCACCAGCGAAGACAGGGTTGCAACTAATGAAAAACTGTTTTTT. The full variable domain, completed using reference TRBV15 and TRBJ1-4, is DAMVIQNPRYQVTQFGKPVTLSCSQTLNHNVMYWYQQKSSQAPKLLFHYYDKDFNNEADTPDNFQSRRPNTSFCFLDIRSPGLGDTAMYLCATSEDRVATNEKLFFGSGTQLSVL.

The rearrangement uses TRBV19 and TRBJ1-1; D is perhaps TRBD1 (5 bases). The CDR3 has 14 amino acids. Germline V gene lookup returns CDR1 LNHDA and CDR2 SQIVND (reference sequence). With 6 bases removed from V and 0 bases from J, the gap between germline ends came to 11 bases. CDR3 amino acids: CASRGGFVNTEAFF. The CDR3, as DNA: TGTGCCAGTAGGGGGGGGTTTGTGAACACTGAAGCTTTCTTT. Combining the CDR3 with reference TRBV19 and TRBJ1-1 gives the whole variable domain DGGITQSPKYLFRKEGQNVTLSCEQNLNHDAMYWYRQDPGQGLRLIYYSQIVNDFQKGDIAEGYSVSREKKESFPLTVTSAQKNPTAFYLCASRGGFVNTEAFFGQGTRLTVV.

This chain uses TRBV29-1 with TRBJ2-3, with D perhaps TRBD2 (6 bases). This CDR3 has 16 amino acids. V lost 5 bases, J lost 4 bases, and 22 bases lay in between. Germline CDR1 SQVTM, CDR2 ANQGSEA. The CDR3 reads CSVRGLGGVGADTQYF. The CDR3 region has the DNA TGCAGCGTTAGAGGGCTAGGCGGGGTCGGGGCAGATACGCAGTATTTT.